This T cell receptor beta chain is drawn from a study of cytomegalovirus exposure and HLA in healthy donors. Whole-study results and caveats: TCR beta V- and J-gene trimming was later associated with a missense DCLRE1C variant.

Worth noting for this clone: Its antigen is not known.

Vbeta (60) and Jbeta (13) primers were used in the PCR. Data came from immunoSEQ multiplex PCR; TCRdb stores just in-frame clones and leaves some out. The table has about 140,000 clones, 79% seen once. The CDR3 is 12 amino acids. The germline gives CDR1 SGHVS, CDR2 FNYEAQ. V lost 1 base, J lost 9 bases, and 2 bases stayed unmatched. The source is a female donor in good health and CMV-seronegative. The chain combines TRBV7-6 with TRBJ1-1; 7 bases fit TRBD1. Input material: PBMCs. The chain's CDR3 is CASSLGQGQAFF. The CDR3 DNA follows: TGTGCCAGCAGCTTAGGACAGGGCCAAGCTTTCTTT.